Described below is a single T cell receptor (beta chain) sequence and its context. Preparation of the TCRbeta library used unique molecular identifiers. TCRdb analysed the PCR reads with MiXCR anew, one entry per CDR3 protein. This sample has some 390,000 distinct CDR3 sequences, with around 21% found just once. This sample stems from a study of T-cell reconstitution after alpha-beta-depleted transplantation in children. Trimming stripped 3 bases from V and 4 bases from J, with 16 bases between. Looked up from germline, CDR1 is DFQATT and CDR2 is SNEGSKA (reference sequence). The CDR3 length is 15 residues.

This sequence originates from a human donor who donated a stem cell graft to a child with acute myeloid leukemia. Sequenced material: PBMCs from the stem cell graft donor, taken from the stem cell graft. V is TRBV20-1 and J is TRBJ1-5, with TRBD1 as a possible D gene (6 bases). For the CDR3, the DNA is TGCAGTGCTAGGGCCCCCCAGGGGTCTAATCAGCCCCAGCATTTT. Translated, it gives CSARAPQGSNQPQHF.